The clone carrying this TCR beta chain is judged medium-sized (0.01 to 0.1%). These data come from a study of OX40 agonist ivuxolimab in advanced cancers. The CDR3 extends over 13 amino acids. The germline gives CDR1 MNHEY, CDR2 SMNVEV (reference sequence). The V gene lost 1 base and the J gene lost 5 bases, with 9 bases spanning the gap. TCRdb keeps only in-frame clones here, not all; method: immunoSEQ multiplex PCR. The sample has tens of thousands of clones; nearly 95% are singletons. This receptor was taken from an adult with an advanced solid tumor such as melanoma, head and neck, liver or kidney cancer. The sample in question was CD4+ or CD8+ T cells sorted from blood, obtained in a trial of the OX40 agonist ivuxolimab. The rearrangement links TRBV27 to TRBJ2-7; D could derive from TRBD1 or TRBD2 (5 bases each). CDR3 residues: CASSLWRGDEQYF. The DNA for the CDR3 is TGTGCCAGCAGTTTATGGCGAGGGGACGAGCAGTACTTC.